The T cell receptor beta chain under discussion was sequenced for a study of response to subunit inactivated influenza vaccine. TCRdb ran MiXCR on the RT-PCR reads and lists one entry per CDR3 protein. The sample lists 150,000 to 200,000 distinct CDR3 sequences; roughly 10% were seen once. This clonotype occurred a few times. No antigen is known for it. Between the trimmed V and J ends, which lost 2 bases and 2 bases, there was a span of 10 bases. The CDR3 is 13 amino acids. The germline gives CDR1 DFQATT, CDR2 SNEGSKA (reference sequence). Study-level findings and limits: Researchers suggested that each seasonal influenza vaccination recruits few new T cells.

The chain carries TRBV20-1 and TRBJ2-7; D may be TRBD2 (5 bases). The TCR comes from a man aged 50 to 75 who received an inactivated influenza vaccine. The material sequenced was CD8+ T cells sorted from PBMCs, taken less than 30 months after vaccination. The CDR3 region has the DNA TGCAGTGCTAGAACAACCGGGACCTACGAGCAGTACTTC. Protein product: CSARTTGTYEQYF.